These T cell receptor beta chains were read from a single sample in a study of Graves' ophthalmopathy and Graves' hyperthyroidism. A single record per CDR3 protein comes from TCRdb applying MiXCR to the multiplex PCR reads. This sample yields about 400,000 distinct CDR3 sequences, of which approximately 20% are seen a single time; 1.5% to 2% belongs to the top ten. Sequencing was performed on peripheral blood. Receptor source: a woman aged 18-30 years with Graves' ophthalmopathy. Each CDR3 is given with its conserved first and last residue. The D gene is left open where the match is weak. Clone size is stated in some rows and not others, as once, few, many or a class when expanded.

size	D	V	J	DNA	CDR3
NA	NA	TRBV7-2	TRBJ1-3	TGTGCCAGCAGCTTAGGGGGTCCGAGGGGAAACACCATATATTTT	CASSLGGPRGNTIYF
many	TRBD2	TRBV6-1	TRBJ2-2	TGTGCCAGCAGTGAGGGGAGGGCCGGGGAGCTGTTTTTT	CASSEGRAGELFF
few	TRBD1	TRBV30	TRBJ1-6	TGTGCCTGGAGTCGAGGGGGCACCTATAATTCACCCCTCCACTTT	CAWSRGGTYNSPLHF
many	NA	TRBV2	TRBJ1-6	TGTGCCAGCAGTGTCCCGGGGGCACATTCACCCCTCCACTTT	CASSVPGAHSPLHF
many	NA	TRBV28	TRBJ1-6	TGTGCCAGCACCCCTCGGGGGGTTGGCAATTCACCCCTCCACTTT	CASTPRGVGNSPLHF
many	NA	TRBV27	TRBJ1-1	TGTGCCAGCAGTCCATCGGGGCAGGGATTGGGAACTGAAGCTTTCTTT	CASSPSGQGLGTEAFF
few	TRBD2	TRBV4-3	TRBJ2-7	TGCGCCAGCAGCCAAGGGGGGGGAATTTCCTACGAGCAGTACTTC	CASSQGGGISYEQYF
many	TRBD1	TRBV30	TRBJ1-3	TGTGCCTGGAGTGGGGGACAGGGGTTGAACACCATATATTTT	CAWSGGQGLNTIYF
many	TRBD2	TRBV29-1	TRBJ2-7	TGCAGCGCCCGTAGCGGGACTCGGCAGTACTTC	CSARSGTRQYF
many	NA	TRBV27	TRBJ1-2	TGTGCCAGCAGTTTAAGCGGAGTAGGGTCCTATGGCTACACCTTC	CASSLSGVGSYGYTF
many	TRBD1	TRBV10-3	TRBJ1-5	TGTGCCATCAGTGAAACAGGGGAAGCAGGCAATCAGCCCCAGCATTTT	CAISETGEAGNQPQHF
many	NA	TRBV18	TRBJ1-1	TGTGCCAGCTCACCCATAGTGGGGGTCACTGAAGCTTTCTTT	CASSPIVGVTEAFF
once	NA	TRBV6-2/TRBV6-3	TRBJ2-2	TGTGCCAGCAGTTATTCTGCCGAAGAGCCCGGACATCTGGGCGGGGAGCTGTTTTTT	CASSYSAEEPGHLGGELFF
many	NA	TRBV4-1	TRBJ2-5	TGCGCCAGCAGCCAAGATCCTAGTCAAGAGACCCAGTACTTC	CASSQDPSQETQYF
NA	TRBD2	TRBV11-2	TRBJ2-2	TGTGCCAGCAGAGCGGGGGGGCTGACCGGGGAGCTGTTTTTT	CASRAGGLTGELFF
NA	NA	TRBV6-1	TRBJ1-5	TGTGCCAGCACCTCCAGGGAGGGCAATCAGCCCCAGCATTTT	CASTSREGNQPQHF
many	TRBD1	TRBV15	TRBJ1-1	TGTGCCACCAGCAGCGTGGGACAGGGCGCTGAAGCTTTCTTT	CATSSVGQGAEAFF
NA	TRBD1	TRBV4-3	TRBJ2-7	TGCGCCAGCAGCCAAGGGCAGGGGGCGGCCGAGCAGTACTTC	CASSQGQGAAEQYF
many	NA	TRBV6-5	TRBJ2-7	TGTGCCAGCAGTTCCGTCGACAGGGTTAGGGGTCGGACTAGGGACTACGAGCAGTACTTC	CASSSVDRVRGRTRDYEQYF
many	NA	TRBV2	TRBJ2-7	TGTGCCAGCAGGGGTGTACAGCGTCCTTCCTCCTACGAGCAGTACTTC	CASRGVQRPSSYEQYF
many	NA	TRBV5-1	TRBJ2-7	TGCGCCAGCAGCTTTCGGACAGTCTCCTACGAGCAGTACTTC	CASSFRTVSYEQYF
many	NA	TRBV19	TRBJ1-2	TGTGCCAGTAGCCCCCCAGGGAATGGCTACACCTTC	CASSPPGNGYTF
NA	NA	TRBV12-3/TRBV12-4	TRBJ2-5	TGTGCCAGCAACTCCGATCAGGGGCCGAGGGAGACCCAGTACTTC	CASNSDQGPRETQYF
many	NA	TRBV6-1	TRBJ1-1	TGTGCCAGCAGTGAAAGCCCACAGGTGAACACTGAAGCTTTCTTT	CASSESPQVNTEAFF
many	NA	TRBV7-2	TRBJ2-2	TGTGCCAGCAGCTTAGCGTTCGGGGAGCTGTTTTTT	CASSLAFGELFF
NA	NA	TRBV28	TRBJ2-7	TGTGCCAGCAGTTTTTCCAGGGTTCGATTCGAGCAGTACTTC	CASSFSRVRFEQYF
many	TRBD2	TRBV7-2	TRBJ2-7	TGTGCCAGCAGCCCCACTAGCGGGAGAAGGGGCGAGCAGTACTTC	CASSPTSGRRGEQYF
NA	TRBD1	TRBV12-3/TRBV12-4	TRBJ1-2	TGTGCCAGCAGTCCTACTACGAGACAGGGGTCTAATGGCTACACCTTC	CASSPTTRQGSNGYTF
many	NA	TRBV12-3/TRBV12-4	TRBJ2-5	TGTGCCAGCAGTTTTGCAGGCCTACCTCAAGAGACCCAGTACTTC	CASSFAGLPQETQYF
NA	NA	TRBV7-8	TRBJ2-7	TGTGCCAGCAGCAATCGACACGAGCAGTACTTC	CASSNRHEQYF
many	TRBD1	TRBV12-3/TRBV12-4	TRBJ1-2	TGTGCCAGCAGTTTTGGGGCACAGGGGATTGGCTACACCTTC	CASSFGAQGIGYTF
once	TRBD2	TRBV27	TRBJ2-2	TGTGCCAGCAGACTTGGCGGGAGGAACCCTACCGGGGAGCTGTTTTTT	CASRLGGRNPTGELFF
many	NA	TRBV20-1	TRBJ1-1	TGCAGTGCTAGCGAGTCCGGGCTAACAATTAAGGCTTTCTTT	CSASESGLTIKAFF
many	TRBD2	TRBV5-1	TRBJ2-7	TGCGCCAGCAGACCCGTGGGGACTAGCGATGCCTACGAGCAGTACTTC	CASRPVGTSDAYEQYF
many	NA	TRBV6-2/TRBV6-3	TRBJ1-1	TGTGCCAGCAGTTACTCTACCGGCGGGTACAGTGAAGCTTTCTTT	CASSYSTGGYSEAFF
few	TRBD1	TRBV11-2	TRBJ2-6	TGTGCCAGCAGCTTAGGTCCCAGGGGGACCTCCTCTGGGGCCAACGTCCTGACTTTC	CASSLGPRGTSSGANVLTF
few	NA	TRBV5-1	TRBJ2-2	TGCGCCAGCAGCTTGATGGGACTTGACACCGGGGAGCTGTTTTTT	CASSLMGLDTGELFF
many	TRBD1	TRBV27	TRBJ1-1	TGTGCCAGCAGTTTATCGGGACAGGTCTGGGGTGAAGCTTTCTTT	CASSLSGQVWGEAFF
NA	NA	TRBV6-1	TRBJ2-5	TGTGCCAGCAGTCCCCAAGCGCAAGAGACCCAGTACTTC	CASSPQAQETQYF
many	NA	TRBV5-6	TRBJ1-1	TGTGCCAGCAGATTTCGGGGGGTGGGGTTCATGAACACTGAAGCTTTCTTT	CASRFRGVGFMNTEAFF
many	NA	TRBV19	TRBJ2-5	TGTGCCAGTAGTATAGATCCGGGGGCAGAGACCCAGTACTTC	CASSIDPGAETQYF
many	NA	TRBV29-1	TRBJ2-7	TGCAGCGTTGTAGAACAGGGTCACGAGCAGTACTTC	CSVVEQGHEQYF
NA	NA	TRBV11-1	TRBJ2-5	TGTGCCAGCAGCTTATCATACGGGGAGGAGACCCAGTACTTC	CASSLSYGEETQYF
NA	NA	TRBV19	TRBJ1-1	TGTGCCAGTAGCCCAAGACAGATCACTGAAGCTTTCTTT	CASSPRQITEAFF
many	NA	TRBV27	TRBJ2-2	TGTGCCAGCACCGTCCTGGCGGACAACACCGGGGAGCTGTTTTTT	CASTVLADNTGELFF
many	NA	TRBV13	TRBJ2-5	TGTGCCAGCAGCTTAGGCTCCGCGGGAAGCGTCCAAGAGACCCAGTACTTC	CASSLGSAGSVQETQYF